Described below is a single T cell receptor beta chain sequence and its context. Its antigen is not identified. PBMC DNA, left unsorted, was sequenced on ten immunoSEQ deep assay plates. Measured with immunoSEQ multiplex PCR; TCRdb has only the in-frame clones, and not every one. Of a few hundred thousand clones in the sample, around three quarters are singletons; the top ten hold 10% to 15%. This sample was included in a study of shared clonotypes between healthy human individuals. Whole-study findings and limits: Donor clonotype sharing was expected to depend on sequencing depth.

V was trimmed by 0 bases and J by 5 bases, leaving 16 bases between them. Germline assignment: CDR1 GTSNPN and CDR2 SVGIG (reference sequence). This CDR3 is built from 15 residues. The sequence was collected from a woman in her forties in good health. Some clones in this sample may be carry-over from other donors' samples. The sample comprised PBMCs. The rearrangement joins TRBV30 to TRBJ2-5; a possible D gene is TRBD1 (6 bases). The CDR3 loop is CAWSVGGPGGETQYF. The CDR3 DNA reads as TGTGCCTGGAGTGTAGGGGGACCGGGTGGTGAGACCCAGTACTTC.